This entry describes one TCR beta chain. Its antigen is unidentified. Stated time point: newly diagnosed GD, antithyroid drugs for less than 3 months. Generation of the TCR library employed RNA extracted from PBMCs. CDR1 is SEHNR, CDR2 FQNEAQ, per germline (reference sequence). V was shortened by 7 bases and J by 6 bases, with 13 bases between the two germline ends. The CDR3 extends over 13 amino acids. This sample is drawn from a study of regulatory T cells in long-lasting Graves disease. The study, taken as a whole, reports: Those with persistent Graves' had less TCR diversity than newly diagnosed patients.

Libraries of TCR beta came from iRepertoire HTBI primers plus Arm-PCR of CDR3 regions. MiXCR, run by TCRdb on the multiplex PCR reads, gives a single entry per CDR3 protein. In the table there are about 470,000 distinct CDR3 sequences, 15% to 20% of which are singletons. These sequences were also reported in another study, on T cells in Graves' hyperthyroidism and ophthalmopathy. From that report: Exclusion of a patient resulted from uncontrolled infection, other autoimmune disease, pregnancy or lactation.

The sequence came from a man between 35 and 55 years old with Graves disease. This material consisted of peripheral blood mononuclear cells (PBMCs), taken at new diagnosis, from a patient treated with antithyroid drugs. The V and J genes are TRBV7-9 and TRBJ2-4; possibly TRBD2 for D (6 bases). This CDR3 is CASTSGLLNIQYF. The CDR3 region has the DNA TGTGCCAGCACCTCGGGACTTCTAAACATTCAGTACTTC.